The next 27 T cell receptor beta chains were all read from a single sample in a study of cytotoxic CD8 clonotypes in ibrutinib-treated CLL. TCRdb keeps only in-frame clones here, not all; method: immunoSEQ multiplex PCR. The sample has tens of thousands of clones, around 57% seen once. The sample in question was PBMCs, obtained before ibrutinib treatment. These receptors were taken from a human donor with chronic lymphocytic leukemia.

The chain couples TRBV7-9 to TRBJ2-7; tentatively, D is TRBD1 (6 bases). Trimming removed 5 bases at V and 13 bases at J, with 18 bases between. Looked up from germline, CDR1 is SEHNR and CDR2 is FQNEAQ (reference sequence). The CDR3 has 12 amino acids. The CDR3 region is CASSSTGTRDYF. The CDR3 bases are TGTGCCAGCAGCAGTACAGGGACAAGGGACTACTTC.

The rearrangement uses TRBV28 and TRBJ2-2; TRBD2 agrees at 7 bases. The CDR3 totals 16 residues. Trimming cost V 7 bases and J 0 bases; bases outside gene matches: 8. Germline loops: CDR1 MDHEN, CDR2 SYDVKM. The CDR3 coding sequence is TGTGCCAGCACCCTCTCCACTAGCGCGAACACCGGGGAGCTGTTTTTT. Translating it yields CASTLSTSANTGELFF. The entire variable domain, with the rest obtained from reference TRBV28 and TRBJ2-2, is as follows: DVKVTQSSRYLVKRTGEKVFLECVQDMDHENMFWYRQDPGLGLRLIYFSYDVKMKEKGDIPEGYSVSREKKERFSLILESASTNQTSMYLCASTLSTSANTGELFFGEGSRLTVL.

The chain joins TRBV13 to TRBJ1-6, with a weak D call TRBD1 (5 bases). Germline-derived CDR1 and CDR2 are PRHDT and FYEKMQ (reference sequence). V was pared by 4 bases and J by 0 bases, with 16 bases between. The CDR3 contains 18 residues. The CDR3 here is CASSYRGAAGSYNSPLHF. The CDR3 DNA follows: TGTGCCAGCAGCTACCGAGGGGCGGCTGGCTCCTATAATTCACCCCTCCACTTT.

The chain combines TRBV4-2 with TRBJ1-1; 7 nucleotides align to TRBD1. The CDR3 runs 16 residues. The J segment lost 1 base and the V segment lost 1 base, leaving 6 bases of the junction unmatched. Germline V gene sequence: CDR1 LGHNA, CDR2 YNFKEQ. For the CDR3, the DNA is TGTGCCAGCAGCCAAGTAGGAAGACAGGGGAACACTGAAGCTTTCTTT. Amino acids: CASSQVGRQGNTEAFF.

The V gene is TRBV7-9, the J gene TRBJ1-1, with TRBD1 as a possible D gene (5 bases). V shed 2 bases and J shed 5 bases, with 9 bases lying between them. Per the germline V gene, CDR1 is SEHNR and CDR2 is FQNEAQ (reference sequence). The CDR3 totals 13 residues. CDR3 in amino acids: CASSLMRGTEAFF. CDR3 bases: TGTGCCAGCAGCTTAATGCGGGGGACTGAAGCTTTCTTT.

This chain links TRBV6-4 with TRBJ2-3, with D perhaps TRBD2 (6 bases). Germline lookup yields CDR1 MRHNA and CDR2 SNTAGT. The CDR3 has 13 amino acids. Trimming stripped 6 bases from V and 1 base from J, with 8 bases between. The CDR3 region has the DNA TGTGCCAGCAGGCCTAGCGGCACAGATACGCAGTATTTT. Translated: CASRPSGTDTQYF.

This clone was seen a single time. The CDR3 nucleotides read TGTGCCAGCAGTTTACTCGTGCAGGCGGGAGCGTACAATGAGCAGTTCTTC. Amino acids: CASSLLVQAGAYNEQFF. The rearrangement links TRBV28 to TRBJ2-1; 7 positions match TRBD2. The CDR3 is 17 amino acids. Germline V CDR1 and CDR2: MDHEN, SYDVKM. With V trimmed by 2 bases and J by 4 bases, 11 bases remained unmatched.

This chain joins TRBV4-2 and TRBJ2-6; D tentatively reads TRBD1 or TRBD2 (5 bases each). Germline V gene data show CDR1 as LGHNA and CDR2 as YNFKEQ. This CDR3 contains 17 residues. Trimming stripped 3 bases from V and 1 base from J, with 13 bases between. CDR3 loop: CASSQGTGYSGANVLTF. The CDR3 DNA is TGTGCCAGCAGCCAGGGGACGGGATATTCTGGGGCCAACGTCCTGACTTTC.

V and J are TRBV18 and TRBJ1-1, with 11 bases fitting TRBD1. This CDR3 has 14 amino acids. From germline, CDR1 is KGHSH and CDR2 LQKENI. V was pared by 4 bases and J by 4 bases, with 2 bases of the junction left unmatched. In nucleotides, the CDR3 is TGTGCCAGCTCACAGGGGACAGGGGGCACTGAAGCTTTCTTT. It yields the protein CASSQGTGGTEAFF. The whole variable domain, remainder taken from reference TRBV18 and TRBJ1-1, is NAGVMQNPRHLVRRRGQEARLRCSPMKGHSHVYWYRQLPEEGLKFMVYLQKENIIDESGMPKERFSAEFPKEGPSILRIQQVVRGDSAAYFCASSQGTGGTEAFFGQGTRLTVV.

The chain uses TRBV12-2 and TRBJ2-1; the D call TRBD2 from the table was never checked on the DNA. TRBV12-2 is assigned pseudogene status. The length of the CDR3 is 18 residues. The CDR3 loop is CASRLERTSGSLYNEQFF. CDR3 nucleotide sequence: TGTGCAAGTCGCTTAGAAAGGACTAGCGGGAGCTTATACAATGAGCAGTTCTTC.

The J gene is TRBJ1-3, the V gene TRBV5-1; 10 bases map to TRBD1. V trimming: 0 bases; J trimming: 7 bases; junction bases outside the gene matches: 4. The CDR3 has 15 amino acids. The germline V gene encodes CDR1 SGHRS and CDR2 YFSETQ. The chain's CDR3 is CASSLGQGAFNTIYF. CDR3 bases: TGCGCCAGCAGCTTGGGACAGGGGGCTTTTAACACCATATATTTT.

This clone was seen once. The chain couples TRBV10-2 to TRBJ2-7, with a weak D call TRBD2 (5 bases). The germline V gene encodes CDR1 WSHSY and CDR2 SAAADI. V was trimmed by 1 base and J by 3 bases, leaving 13 bases between them. The CDR3 contains 15 residues. The chain's CDR3 is CASSEFLRVGYEQYF. The CDR3 bases are TGCGCCAGCAGTGAGTTTTTGCGGGTTGGCTACGAGCAGTACTTC.

This clone was seen a handful of times. The chain joins TRBV15 to TRBJ2-3, with 10 bases aligning to TRBD2. The CDR3 has 17 amino acids. Germline V gene data show CDR1 as LNHNV and CDR2 as YYDKDF (reference sequence). J was trimmed by 4 bases and V by 1 base; bases with no gene match: 8. The CDR3 here is CATSRGASGSNPDTQYF. CDR3 bases: TGTGCCACCAGCAGAGGAGCTAGCGGGAGTAACCCAGATACGCAGTATTTT. Based on the CDR3 plus reference TRBV15 and TRBJ2-3, the full variable domain is DAMVIQNPRYQVTQFGKPVTLSCSQTLNHNVMYWYQQKSSQAPKLLFHYYDKDFNNEADTPDNFQSRRPNTSFCFLDIRSPGLGDTAMYLCATSRGASGSNPDTQYFGPGTRLTVL.

The V and J genes are TRBV2 and TRBJ2-3; D gene ambiguous. The V end lost 4 bases, the J end lost 5 bases, and 4 bases lay between the germline ends. CDR1 is SNHLY, CDR2 FYNNEI, per germline. This CDR3 region has 11 residues. The CDR3 sequence: CASSAEDTQYF. In DNA, the CDR3 is TGTGCCAGCAGTGCTGAAGATACGCAGTATTTT.

V is TRBV30 and J is TRBJ2-7, with D possibly matching TRBD1 (6 bases). Germline lookup yields CDR1 GTSNPN and CDR2 SVGIG (reference sequence). This CDR3 has 15 amino acids. Trimming shortened V by 1 base and J by 0 bases, and 13 bases separated the two germline ends. This chain's CDR3 is CAWSAYTGISYEQYF. DNA for the CDR3: TGTGCCTGGAGTGCATATACAGGGATCTCCTACGAGCAGTACTTC.

The chain joins TRBV5-1 to TRBJ2-7; TRBD2 matches 10 bases. The V gene's germline CDR1 is SGHRS and CDR2 YFSETQ. The junction had 4 bases not matched to a gene; V was cut back by 1 base and J by 0 bases. The CDR3 length is 16 residues. The CDR3 DNA reads TGCGCCAGCAGCTTGAGCGGGAGGGCCGACTCCTACGAGCAGTACTTC. Protein product: CASSLSGRADSYEQYF.

This clone occurred a few times. The chain couples TRBV5-5 to TRBJ2-5; the match to TRBD2 covers 7 bases. In germline, CDR1 is SGHKS, CDR2 YYEKEE (reference sequence). The CDR3 spans 15 residues. V was clipped by 1 base and J by 1 base; unmatched bases: 4. The CDR3 spells CASSLWGGLQETQYF. CDR3 in DNA: TGTGCCAGCAGCTTGTGGGGGGGACTCCAAGAGACCCAGTACTTC. The whole variable domain, filled in from reference TRBV5-5 and TRBJ2-5, reads DAGVTQSPTHLIKTRGQQVTLRCSPISGHKSVSWYQQVLGQGPQFIFQYYEKEERGRGNFPDRFSARQFPNYSSELNVNALLLGDSALYLCASSLWGGLQETQYFGPGTRLLVL.

This clone appeared once. The chain is built from TRBV11-2 and TRBJ1-2; tentatively, D is TRBD1 (6 bases). Trimming took 0 bases from V and 3 from J, leaving 14 bases between them. The CDR3 length is 16 residues. CDR1 is SGHAT, CDR2 FQNNGV, per germline. This CDR3 reads CASSLDQAGGYYGYTF. The CDR3 DNA is TGTGCCAGCAGCTTAGATCAGGCTGGGGGCTACTATGGCTACACCTTC.

The rearrangement uses TRBV18 and TRBJ2-2, with TRBD1 identical over 8 bases. Germline V gene data show CDR1 as KGHSH and CDR2 as LQKENI. Losses at the gene ends were 3 bases for V and 8 bases for J; bases not matched to a gene: 5. This CDR3 has 14 residues. The CDR3 DNA sequence: TGTGCCAGCTCACCGGACAGGGTAAAGGGGGAGCTGTTTTTT. Translated, it gives CASSPDRVKGELFF.

The chain has TRBV9 and TRBJ1-4, with a tentative D call TRBD1 (5 bases). CDR3 size: 16 residues. Germline V gene sequence: CDR1 SGDLS, CDR2 YYNGEE. The V end lost 3 bases, the J end lost 8 bases, and 20 bases lay between the germline ends. CDR3 in amino acids: CASSDYSGTHTEKLFF. DNA for the CDR3: TGTGCCAGCAGCGATTATTCCGGGACCCATACGGAAAAACTGTTTTTT.

The CDR3 DNA reads TGTGCCAGCAGTGAGAGGGCCTCATATAGCAATCAGCCCCAGCATTTT. Its protein product is CASSERASYSNQPQHF. The chain employs TRBV2 and TRBJ1-5, with no clear D. This CDR3 spans 16 amino acids. The germline V and J ends were trimmed by 3 bases and 0 bases, with 12 bases remaining between them. Germline CDR1 and CDR2: SNHLY and FYNNEI.

This clone has only one observation. The chain uses TRBV4-1 and TRBJ2-2, with D tentatively TRBD1 or TRBD2 (5 bases each). CDR3 length: 17 amino acids. The ends were cut back, 4 bases at V and 9 bases at J, with 24 bases in the middle. Per germline, CDR1 MGHRA and CDR2 YSYEKL. The DNA for the CDR3 is TGCGCCAGCAGCCTTCCCGGTGATGACTTAGGGACCCGGGAGCTGTTTTTT. Protein sequence: CASSLPGDDLGTRELFF.

The chain links TRBV7-9 to TRBJ2-1; D is uncertain. Per germline, CDR1 SEHNR and CDR2 FQNEAQ (reference sequence). Between the trimmed V and J ends, which lost 5 bases and 2 bases, there was a span of 22 bases. CDR3 size: 18 residues. This CDR3 is CASSPTAGWRIPYNEQFF. The CDR3 DNA follows: TGTGCCAGCAGCCCCACAGCCGGATGGCGGATCCCCTACAATGAGCAGTTCTTC.

V is TRBV7-9 and J is TRBJ2-7, with TRBD1 identical over 9 bases. Trimming took 3 bases from V and 3 from J; bases not matched to a gene: 3. The germline CDR1 and CDR2 sequences are SEHNR and FQNEAQ (reference sequence). CDR3 length: 14 amino acids. In DNA form, the CDR3 reads TGTGCCAGCAGCTTGCCGGGACAGGGCTACGAGCAGTACTTC. It specifies CASSLPGQGYEQYF.

This chain joins TRBV2 and TRBJ2-7; 8 bases line up with TRBD1. CDR1 SNHLY and CDR2 FYNNEI come from the germline V gene. V lost 6 bases, J lost 7 bases, and 8 bases stayed unmatched. This CDR3 has 13 amino acids. CDR3 sequence (DNA): TGTGCCAGCAGGGACAGGGTCAACTGGGAGCAGTACTTC. Its protein product is CASRDRVNWEQYF.

The chain has TRBV6-1 and TRBJ2-2; 8 bases match TRBD2. The length of the CDR3 is 13 residues. V lost 6 bases and J lost 3; bases outside the gene matches: 0. Looked up from germline, CDR1 is MNHNS and CDR2 is SASEGT. This chain's CDR3 is CASSGGDTGELFF. The CDR3 nucleotides are TGTGCCAGCAGCGGGGGGGACACCGGGGAGCTGTTTTTT.

The J gene is TRBJ2-2, the V gene TRBV2, with D unclear. Trimming left V 3 bases short and J 2 bases short, with 1 base between. The CDR3 sequence is 12 residues long. Germline assignment: CDR1 SNHLY and CDR2 FYNNEI. CDR3 nucleotides: TGTGCCAGCAGTGATAACACCGGGGAGCTGTTTTTT. Translated, it gives CASSDNTGELFF.